The 5 T cell receptor beta chains below come from one sample, sequenced in a study of Ad26.COV2.S vaccination and SARS-CoV-2 variants. Treatment specified: around 19 received Ad26.COV2.S at low or high dose, single or two shots; about 5 received placebo; per-sample allocation not given. Sample collection was performed on day 63 after the first vaccine or placebo injection. The method was immunoSEQ multiplex PCR; TCRdb's version includes in-frame clones alone and lacks a portion of them. The sample has around 370,000 clones, 80% to 90% seen once. The sequences come from peripheral blood, collected in a trial of Ad26.COV2.S vaccine versus placebo. The receptor source for this set is a person aged 18-60 years who received the Ad26.COV2.S COVID-19 vaccine or a placebo.

CDR3 coding DNA: TGTGCCAGCAGCTTAGTTAGATTGTCCGGGGAGCTGTTTTTT. The encoded protein is CASSLVRLSGELFF. The chain has TRBV7-9 and TRBJ2-2; D not certain. The germline CDR1 and CDR2 sequences are SEHNR and FQNEAQ (reference sequence). The germline V and J ends were trimmed by 1 base and 6 bases, with 9 bases remaining between them. The CDR3 has 14 amino acids.

The chain is built from TRBV20-1 and TRBJ1-2; the D gene is possibly TRBD1 (5 bases). Trimming stripped 5 bases from V and 7 bases from J, with 11 bases between. Germline CDR1 is DFQATT and CDR2 is SNEGSKA (reference sequence). This CDR3 region has 11 residues. The CDR3 nucleotides read TGCAGTGCTTGGGGGTCAGGTGGCTACACCTTC. Translation: CSAWGSGGYTF.

The V gene is TRBV2, the J gene TRBJ2-3, with D unresolved. The CDR3 is 15 amino acids. CDR1 and CDR2 (germline): SNHLY, FYNNEI. The ends were cut back, 3 bases at V and 0 bases at J, with 10 bases in the middle. The CDR3 sequence is CASSDLSRSTDTQYF. The CDR3 coding sequence is TGTGCCAGCAGTGACTTGAGTCGGAGCACAGATACGCAGTATTTT.

This clone was detected only once. This chain joins TRBV7-9 and TRBJ2-3; unclear D gene. CDR1 SEHNR and CDR2 FQNEAQ come from the germline V gene (reference sequence). The length of the CDR3 is 12 residues. V lost 5 bases and J 4 bases, leaving 7 bases between the germline ends. The CDR3, as DNA: TGTGCCAGCAGCCCCCGGGCAGATACGCAGTATTTT. Its translation is CASSPRADTQYF.

The gene calls are TRBV6-5 and TRBJ1-1; possibly TRBD1 for D (5 bases). CDR3 length: 15 residues. V lost 11 bases and J 1 base, leaving 20 bases between the germline ends. Germline CDR1 reads MNHEY; CDR2 reads SVGAGI. CDR3 region: CACSRGGSRNTEAFF. The DNA of the CDR3 is TGTGCCTGCTCCCGGGGGGGGTCTCGGAACACTGAAGCTTTCTTT.